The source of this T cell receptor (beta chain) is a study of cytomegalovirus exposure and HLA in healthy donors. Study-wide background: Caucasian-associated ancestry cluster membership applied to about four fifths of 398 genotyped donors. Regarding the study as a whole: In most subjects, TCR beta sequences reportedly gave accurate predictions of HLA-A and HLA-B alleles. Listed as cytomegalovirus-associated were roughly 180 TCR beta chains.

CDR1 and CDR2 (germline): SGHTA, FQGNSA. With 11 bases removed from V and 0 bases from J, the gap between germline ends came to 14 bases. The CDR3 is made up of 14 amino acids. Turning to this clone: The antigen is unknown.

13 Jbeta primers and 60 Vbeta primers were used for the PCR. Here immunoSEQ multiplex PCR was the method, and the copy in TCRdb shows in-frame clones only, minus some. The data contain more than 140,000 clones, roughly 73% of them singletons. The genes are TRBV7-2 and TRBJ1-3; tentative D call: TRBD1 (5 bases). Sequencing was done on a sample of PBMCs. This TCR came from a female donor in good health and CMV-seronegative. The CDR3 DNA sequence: TGTGCCTACAGCGCAGGGTCCTCTGGAAACACCATATATTTT. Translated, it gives CAYSAGSSGNTIYF.